These 12 T cell receptor beta chains came from one sample sequenced in a study of graft-versus-host responses after intestinal transplantation. Here immunoSEQ multiplex PCR was the method, and the copy in TCRdb shows in-frame clones only, minus some. In the table there are some 76,000 clones, around 86% of which are singletons. These receptors are not linked to any known antigen. The sequences come from unstimulated CD8+ T cells sorted from spleen or lymph node cells, collected before transplant. Every receptor here comes from a human donor who was the organ donor for an intestinal transplant.

The J gene is TRBJ2-6, the V gene TRBV9, with TRBD1 matching over 8 bases. The length of the CDR3 is 18 residues. From germline, CDR1 is SGDLS and CDR2 YYNGEE. Losses at the gene ends were 0 bases for V and 5 bases for J; bases not matched to a gene: 10. CDR3 nucleotide sequence: TGTGCCAGCAGCGTAGGCGGACAGGGTATGAGGTGGGCCAACGTCCTGACTTTC. Amino acids: CASSVGGQGMRWANVLTF. The whole variable domain, filled in from reference TRBV9 and TRBJ2-6, reads DSGVTQTPKHLITATGQRVTLRCSPRSGDLSVYWYQQSLDQGLQFLIQYYNGEERAKGNILERFSAQQFPDLHSELNLSSLELGDSALYFCASSVGGQGMRWANVLTFGAGSRLTVL.

The CDR3 here is CSASGGYTF. CDR3 DNA: TGCAGTGCTAGCGGGGGCTACACCTTC. The V and J genes are TRBV20-1 and TRBJ1-2, with D unresolved. Germline lookup yields CDR1 DFQATT and CDR2 SNEGSKA (reference sequence). Trimming pared 3 bases from V and 8 bases from J, leaving 4 bases between. The CDR3 runs to 9 residues.

The table lists this clone with a few counts. The chain uses TRBV10-3 and TRBJ2-7; weak D call: TRBD1 (6 bases). Per the germline V gene, CDR1 is ENHRY and CDR2 is SYGVKD. The CDR3 totals 14 residues. Trimming stripped 0 bases from V and 2 bases from J, with 8 bases between. The CDR3 bases are TGTGCCATCAGTGAGTCGACAGGCCCCTACGAGCAGTACTTC. This translates into CAISESTGPYEQYF.

This clone was found a few times. This sequence joins TRBV19 and TRBJ1-3; maybe TRBD1 (5 bases). CDR1 is LNHDA and CDR2 is SQIVND in the germline V gene (reference sequence). Trimming pared 5 bases from V and 0 bases from J, leaving 14 bases between. The CDR3 runs 16 residues. CDR3 loop: CASSEPGPSSGNTIYF. CDR3 nucleotides: TGTGCCAGTAGTGAACCGGGACCCAGCTCTGGAAACACCATATATTTT.

V and J are TRBV7-9 and TRBJ1-1; a possible D gene is TRBD1 (6 bases). V was pared by 4 bases and J by 3 bases, with 18 bases between. The CDR3 loop spans 16 amino acids. CDR1 SEHNR and CDR2 FQNEAQ come from the germline V gene (reference sequence). DNA of the CDR3: TGTGCCAGCAGCTCCTATGAGCCAGGGGAGTACACTGAAGCTTTCTTT. This translates into CASSSYEPGEYTEAFF.

In the case of this clone: At one boundary the junction diverges from the germline segment, which might be a read error. This CDR3 is also generated by other DNA sequences in the sample. This chain links TRBV4-1 with TRBJ2-1; D remains ambiguous. The CDR3 contains 14 residues. The germline V gene encodes CDR1 MGHRA and CDR2 YSYEKL. The CDR3 coding sequence is TGTGCCAGCAGCCAAGGTGGCTCCTACAATGAGCAGTTCTTC. Encoded protein: CASSQGGSYNEQFF.

This clone was counted once. J is TRBJ2-3 and V is TRBV6-5; 10 bases map to TRBD2. Germline assignment: CDR1 MNHEY and CDR2 SVGAGI. The CDR3 has 13 residues. V lost 7 bases and J lost 5; bases outside the gene matches: 3. In DNA form, the CDR3 reads TGTGCCAGCAAGCGGGGGGGCCAAGATACGCAGTATTTT. Amino acid sequence: CASKRGGQDTQYF.

The rearrangement joins TRBV15 to TRBJ2-1, with TRBD1 as a possible D gene (6 bases). CDR1 is LNHNV, CDR2 YYDKDF, per germline (reference sequence). The CDR3 totals 14 residues. V shed 8 bases and J shed 3 bases, with 14 bases lying between them. The CDR3 bases are TGTGCCACCTCTTCAGGGGCCAACTACAATGAGCAGTTCTTC. Its translation is CATSSGANYNEQFF.

This clone occurred once. The chain uses TRBV30 and TRBJ2-3; D is perhaps TRBD2 (6 bases). Trimming removed 0 bases at V and 6 bases at J, with 13 bases between. The CDR3 runs 14 residues. CDR1 and CDR2 (germline): GTSNPN, SVGIG (reference sequence). The DNA of the CDR3 is TGTGCCTGGAGTGTACGGGGGTTCGGGGATACGCAGTATTTT. It yields the protein CAWSVRGFGDTQYF.

V usage is TRBV30 and J usage is TRBJ2-7; TRBD1 agrees at 8 bases. Germline loops: CDR1 GTSNPN, CDR2 SVGIG (reference sequence). V gave up 3 bases and J gave up 2 bases; unmatched junction bases: 3. CDR3 length: 13 amino acids. The CDR3 region is CAWRLQGAYEQYF. As DNA, the CDR3 is TGTGCCTGGAGATTACAGGGGGCCTACGAGCAGTACTTC.

This chain links TRBV5-6 with TRBJ1-1; D is unresolved. V lost 4 bases to trimming and J lost 8 bases, with 18 bases between them. The CDR3 runs to 14 residues. Germline V gene sequence: CDR1 SGHDT, CDR2 YYEEEE. CDR3 coding DNA: TGTGCCAGCAGCCCCCAGGTAGGGTTCAAAGAAGCTTTCTTT. Translating it yields CASSPQVGFKEAFF.

The chain is built from TRBV29-1 and TRBJ2-7; D is perhaps TRBD2 (6 bases). V dropped 4 bases and J dropped 2 bases, with 12 bases sitting between them. Germline values: CDR1 SQVTM, CDR2 ANQGSEA. The CDR3 has 13 amino acids. The chain's CDR3 is CSVGWGGTYEQYF. CDR3 in DNA: TGCAGCGTTGGGTGGGGAGGAACCTACGAGCAGTACTTC.